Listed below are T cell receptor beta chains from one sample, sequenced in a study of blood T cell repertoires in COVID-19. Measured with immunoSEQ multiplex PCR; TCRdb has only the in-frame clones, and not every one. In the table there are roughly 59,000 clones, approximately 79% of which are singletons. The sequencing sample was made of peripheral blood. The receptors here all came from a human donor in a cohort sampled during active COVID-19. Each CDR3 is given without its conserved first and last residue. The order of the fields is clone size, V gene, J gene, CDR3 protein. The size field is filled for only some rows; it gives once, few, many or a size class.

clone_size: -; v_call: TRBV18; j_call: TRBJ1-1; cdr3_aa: ASSPPQGRGTEAF
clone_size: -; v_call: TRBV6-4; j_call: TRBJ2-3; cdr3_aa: ASSAGQGADTQY
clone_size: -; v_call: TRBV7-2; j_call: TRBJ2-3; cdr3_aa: ASSRSLAGDTQY
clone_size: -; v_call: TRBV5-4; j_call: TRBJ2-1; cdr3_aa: ASSLGSGRRNEQF
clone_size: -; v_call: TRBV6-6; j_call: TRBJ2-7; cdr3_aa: ASSPRPLGGSRSSYEQY
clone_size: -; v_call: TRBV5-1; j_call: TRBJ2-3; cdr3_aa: ASSLGSREGDTQY
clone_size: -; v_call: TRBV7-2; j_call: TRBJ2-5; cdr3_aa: ASSLLAGVETQY
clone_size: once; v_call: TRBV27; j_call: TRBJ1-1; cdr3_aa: ASSFRQGGFMNTEAF
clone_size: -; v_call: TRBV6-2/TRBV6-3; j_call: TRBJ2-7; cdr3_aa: ASSYSAGVSSYEQY
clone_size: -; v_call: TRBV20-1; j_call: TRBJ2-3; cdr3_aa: SVPLEDTQY
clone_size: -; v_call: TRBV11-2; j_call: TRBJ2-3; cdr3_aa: ASSLLPTRESTDTQY
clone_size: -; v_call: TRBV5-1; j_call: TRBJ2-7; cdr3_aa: ASIPGTGARGLTYEQY
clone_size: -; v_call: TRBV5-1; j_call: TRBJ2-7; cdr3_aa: ASSLAGTGGEQY
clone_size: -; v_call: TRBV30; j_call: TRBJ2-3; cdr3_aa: AWSVRRTSGFTDTQY
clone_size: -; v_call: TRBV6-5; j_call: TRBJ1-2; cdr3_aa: ASSYDGRGYT
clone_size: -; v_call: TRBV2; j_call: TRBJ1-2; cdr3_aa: ASSERREGHGYT
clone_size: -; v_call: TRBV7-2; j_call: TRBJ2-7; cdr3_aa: ASSSTAGTYYEQY
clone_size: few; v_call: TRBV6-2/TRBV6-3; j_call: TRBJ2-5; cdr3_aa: ASSYLAGGRETQY
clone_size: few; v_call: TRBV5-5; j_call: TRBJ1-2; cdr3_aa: ASSFRVKNYGYT
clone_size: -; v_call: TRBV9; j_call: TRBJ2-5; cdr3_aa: ASSVVDGETQY
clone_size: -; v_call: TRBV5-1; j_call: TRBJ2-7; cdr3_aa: ASSLQGTGFEQY
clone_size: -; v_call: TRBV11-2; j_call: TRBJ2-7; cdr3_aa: ASQGQDTYEQY
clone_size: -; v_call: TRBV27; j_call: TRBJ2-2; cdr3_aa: ASSPYTGGAGELF
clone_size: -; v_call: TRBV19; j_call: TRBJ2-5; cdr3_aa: ASSDRGRGETQY
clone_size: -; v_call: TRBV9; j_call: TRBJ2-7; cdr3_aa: ASSESGSKQY
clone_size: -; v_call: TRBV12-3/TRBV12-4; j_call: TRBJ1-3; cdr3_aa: ASSLGGRNTIY
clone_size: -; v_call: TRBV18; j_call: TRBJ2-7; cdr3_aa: ASSPGTGGYEQY
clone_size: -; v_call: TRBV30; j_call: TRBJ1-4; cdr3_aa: AWQSTATNEKLF
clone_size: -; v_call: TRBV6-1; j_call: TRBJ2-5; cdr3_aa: ASSEGVTPYEKTQY
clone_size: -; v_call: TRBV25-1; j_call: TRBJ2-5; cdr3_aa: ASSEPGQAETQY
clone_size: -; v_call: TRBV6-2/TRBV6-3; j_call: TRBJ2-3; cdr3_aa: ASSDVAGVGTDTQY
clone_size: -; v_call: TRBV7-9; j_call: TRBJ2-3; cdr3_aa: ASRGEVTDTQY
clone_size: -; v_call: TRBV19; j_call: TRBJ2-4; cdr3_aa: ASKQGQAKNIQY
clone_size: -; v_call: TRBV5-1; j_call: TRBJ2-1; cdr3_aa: ASSLTSGLNEQF
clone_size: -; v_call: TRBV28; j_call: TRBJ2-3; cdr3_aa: ASSLTSGTTQY
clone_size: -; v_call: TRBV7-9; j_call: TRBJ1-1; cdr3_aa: ASRKSGTGGRSTEAF
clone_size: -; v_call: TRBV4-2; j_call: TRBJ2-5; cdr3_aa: ASSQGPGQGYQETQY
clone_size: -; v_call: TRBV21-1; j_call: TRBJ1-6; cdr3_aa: ASSKRGPLH
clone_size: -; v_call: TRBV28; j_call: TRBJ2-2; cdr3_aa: ASSLPVAGDTGELF
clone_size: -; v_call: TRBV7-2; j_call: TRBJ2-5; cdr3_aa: ASRQTGAGATGAQY
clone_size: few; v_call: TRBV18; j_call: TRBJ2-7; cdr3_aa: ASSPLRSTDEQY
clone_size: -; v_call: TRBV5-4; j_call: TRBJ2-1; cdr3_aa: ASSLGPAAGSYNEQF
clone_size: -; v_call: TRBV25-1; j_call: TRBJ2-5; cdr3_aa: ASSANRDPQETQY
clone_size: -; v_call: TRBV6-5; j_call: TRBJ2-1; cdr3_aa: ASRTSDLSYNEQF
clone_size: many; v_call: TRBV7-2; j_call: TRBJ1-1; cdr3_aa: ASSLSRDTEAF
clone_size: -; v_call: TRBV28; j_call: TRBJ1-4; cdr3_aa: ASSLGGSEKLF
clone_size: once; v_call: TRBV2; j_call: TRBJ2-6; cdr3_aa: ASNGGTGRPSGANVLT
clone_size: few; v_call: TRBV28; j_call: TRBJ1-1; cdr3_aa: ASSRGGFGEAF
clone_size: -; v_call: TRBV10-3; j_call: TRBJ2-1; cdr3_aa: AISGSGGRTYNEQF
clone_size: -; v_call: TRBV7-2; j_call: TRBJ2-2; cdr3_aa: ASTSPGTVHTGELF
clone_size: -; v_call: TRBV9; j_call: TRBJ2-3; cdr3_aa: ASSPRGAASTDTQY
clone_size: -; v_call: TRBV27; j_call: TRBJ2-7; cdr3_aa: ASGYRGSSYEQY
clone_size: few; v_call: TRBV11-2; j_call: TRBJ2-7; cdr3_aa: ASSGGTGGSYEQY
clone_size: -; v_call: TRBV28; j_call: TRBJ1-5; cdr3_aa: ASSSPTGGGRNQPQH
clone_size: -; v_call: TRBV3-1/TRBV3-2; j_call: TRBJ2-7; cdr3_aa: ASSQDQAAEQY
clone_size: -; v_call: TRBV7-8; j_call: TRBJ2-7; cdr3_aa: ASSSGGPSSYEQY
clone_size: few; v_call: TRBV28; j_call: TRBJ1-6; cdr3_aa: ASSSGGSPLH
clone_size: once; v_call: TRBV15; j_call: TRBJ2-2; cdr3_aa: ATSRVIAGGSGELF
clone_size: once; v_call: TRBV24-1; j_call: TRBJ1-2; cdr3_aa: ATRGLGTGEDGYT